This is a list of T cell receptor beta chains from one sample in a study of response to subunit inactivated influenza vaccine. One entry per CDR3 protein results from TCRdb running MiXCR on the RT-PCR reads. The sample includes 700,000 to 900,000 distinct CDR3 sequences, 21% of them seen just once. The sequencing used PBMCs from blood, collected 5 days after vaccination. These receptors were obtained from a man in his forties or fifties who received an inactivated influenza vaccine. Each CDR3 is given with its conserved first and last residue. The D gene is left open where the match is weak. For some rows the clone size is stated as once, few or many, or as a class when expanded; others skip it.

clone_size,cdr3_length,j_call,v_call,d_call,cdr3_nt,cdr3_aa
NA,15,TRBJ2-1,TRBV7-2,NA,TGTGCCAGCAGCTTAATCGGGGGTACCTACAATGAGCAGTTCTTC,CASSLIGGTYNEQFF
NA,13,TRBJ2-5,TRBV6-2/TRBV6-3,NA,TGTGCCAGCAGTTACGGGATCCAAGAGACCCAGTACTTC,CASSYGIQETQYF
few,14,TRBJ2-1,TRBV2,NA,TGTGCCAGCAGTGTAATTCCGGGGGGCGATGAGCAGTTCTTC,CASSVIPGGDEQFF
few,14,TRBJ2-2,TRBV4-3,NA,TGCGCCAGCACTCTGACCCTGAACACCGGGGAGCTGTTTTTT,CASTLTLNTGELFF
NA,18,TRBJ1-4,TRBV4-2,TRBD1,TGTGCCAGCAGCCAAGATCTGACCACCAGGGGGTTTAATGAAAAACTGTTTTTT,CASSQDLTTRGFNEKLFF
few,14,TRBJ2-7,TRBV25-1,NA,TGTGCCAGCAGTGACGCTCGGGGGGCGGGCGAGCAGTACTTC,CASSDARGAGEQYF
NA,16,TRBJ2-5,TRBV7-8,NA,TGTGCCAGCAGCGTGAGCGACACCGGGGAGCACGAGACCCAGTACTTC,CASSVSDTGEHETQYF
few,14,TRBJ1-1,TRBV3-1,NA,TGTGCCAGCAGCCAAGAGACACTGGCTTTTGAAGCTTTCTTT,CASSQETLAFEAFF
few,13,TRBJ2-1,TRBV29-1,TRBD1,TGCAGCGTTGCTCGGGACAGGGCGTTAGAGCAGTTCTTC,CSVARDRALEQFF
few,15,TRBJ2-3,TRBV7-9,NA,TGTGCCAGCAGCCCTATGGGCGGTAGCACAGATACGCAGTATTTT,CASSPMGGSTDTQYF
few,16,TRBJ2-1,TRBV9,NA,TGTGCCAGCAGCGCCCCTTCTTCTAGCTCCTACAATGAGCAGTTCTTC,CASSAPSSSSYNEQFF
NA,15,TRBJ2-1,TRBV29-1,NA,TGCAGCGTTGAATTTAACACAGCCCGTAACAATGAGCAGTTCTTC,CSVEFNTARNNEQFF
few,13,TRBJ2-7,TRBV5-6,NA,TGTGCCAGCACCACGGACAGATCCTACGAGCAGTACTTC,CASTTDRSYEQYF
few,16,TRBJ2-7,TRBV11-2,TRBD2,TGTGCCAGCAGCTCCGTTTTTTCTAGCGGAAACTACGAGCAGTACTTC,CASSSVFSSGNYEQYF
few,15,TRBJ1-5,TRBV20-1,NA,TGCAGTGCTAGAGTTGGGGGTGGGGGCAATCAGCCCCAGCATTTT,CSARVGGGGNQPQHF
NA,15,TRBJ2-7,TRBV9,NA,TGTGCCAGCAGCGCCGCCCGGGACGGCTCCTACGAGCAGTACTTC,CASSAARDGSYEQYF
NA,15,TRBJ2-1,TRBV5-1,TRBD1,TGCGCCAGCAGCTTGGAGCAGGGGGTAAGTGGTGAGCAGTTCTTC,CASSLEQGVSGEQFF
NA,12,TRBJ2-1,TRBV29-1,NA,TGCAGCGTTGTCGGGAGAGGCGCTGAGCAGTTCTTC,CSVVGRGAEQFF
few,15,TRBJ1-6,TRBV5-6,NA,TGTGCCAGCAGCTTGGGGCCCGACAGTTATTCACCCCTCCACTTT,CASSLGPDSYSPLHF
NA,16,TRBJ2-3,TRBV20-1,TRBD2,TGCAGTGCTAGAGATCTTTATGTGGGAGGGCGTGGTACGCAGTATTTT,CSARDLYVGGRGTQYF
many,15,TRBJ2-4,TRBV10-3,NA,TGTGCCATCAGTGAGTTGATAGTAGGCAAAAACATTCAGTACTTC,CAISELIVGKNIQYF
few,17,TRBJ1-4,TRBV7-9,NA,TGTGCCAGCAGCTTAGTTCGGGGGCCTGCAACTAATGAAAAACTGTTTTTT,CASSLVRGPATNEKLFF
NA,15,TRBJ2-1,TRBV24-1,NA,TGTGCCACCAGTGATTCTCAGCCGGCGTACAATGAGCAGTTCTTC,CATSDSQPAYNEQFF
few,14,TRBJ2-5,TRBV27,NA,TGTGCCAGCAGTTTATCAGTAGGGATCGAGACCCAGTACTTC,CASSLSVGIETQYF